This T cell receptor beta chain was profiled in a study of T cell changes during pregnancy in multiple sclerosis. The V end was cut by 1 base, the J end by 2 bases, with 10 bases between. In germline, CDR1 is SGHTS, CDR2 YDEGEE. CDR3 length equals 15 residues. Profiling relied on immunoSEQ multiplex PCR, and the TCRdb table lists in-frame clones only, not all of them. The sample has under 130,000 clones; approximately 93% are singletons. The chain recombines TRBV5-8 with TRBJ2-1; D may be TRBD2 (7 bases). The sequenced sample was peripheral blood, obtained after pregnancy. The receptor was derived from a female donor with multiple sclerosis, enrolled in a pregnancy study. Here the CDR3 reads CASSLRGGPYNEQFF. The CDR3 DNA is TGTGCCAGCAGCTTGAGGGGGGGTCCCTACAATGAGCAGTTCTTC. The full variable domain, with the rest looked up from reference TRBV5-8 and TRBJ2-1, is EAGVTQSPTHLIKTRGQQATLRCSPISGHTSVYWYQQALGLGLQFLLWYDEGEERNRGNFPPRFSGRQFPNYSSELNVNALELEDSALYLCASSLRGGPYNEQFFGPGTRLTVL.